One and the same sample provided the 25 T cell receptor beta chains below, sequenced in a study of T cell responses to AZD1222 COVID-19 vaccine. Here immunoSEQ multiplex PCR was the method, and the copy in TCRdb shows in-frame clones only, minus some. The data show approximately 190,000 clones, almost 95% seen once. The specimen comprised peripheral blood, sampled on day 0 of AZD1222 vaccination. Every receptor here comes from an adult in good health.

The chain links TRBV27 to TRBJ1-1; D uncertain. In germline, CDR1 is MNHEY, CDR2 SMNVEV (reference sequence). The V gene lost 2 bases and the J gene lost 3 bases, with 7 bases spanning the gap. The CDR3 contains 13 residues. CDR3 sequence reads: CASSLGSYTEAFF. The CDR3 nucleotides are TGTGCCAGCAGTTTAGGGTCTTACACTGAAGCTTTCTTT.

The CDR3 nucleotides read TGTGCCAGCAGCTTAAACGACTACGAGCAGTACTTC. It codes for CASSLNDYEQYF. The gene calls are TRBV7-2 and TRBJ2-7; D gene unclear. V lost 2 bases and J 3 bases, leaving 5 bases between the germline ends. Germline V CDR1 and CDR2: SGHTA, FQGNSA. The CDR3 is 12 amino acids.

The rearrangement joins TRBV7-2 to TRBJ1-4, with no clear D. Trimming removed 5 bases at V and 0 bases at J, with 7 bases between. Germline loops: CDR1 SGHTA, CDR2 FQGNSA. The CDR3 is 14 amino acids. In nucleotides, the CDR3 is TGTGCCAGCAGCCAGGTCGCAACTAATGAAAAACTGTTTTTT. As protein: CASSQVATNEKLFF.

The J gene is TRBJ2-3, the V gene TRBV11-2; possible D gene TRBD1, 5 bases. This CDR3 contains 12 residues. V lost 4 bases and J lost 3, with 5 bases in between. CDR1 SGHAT and CDR2 FQNNGV come from the germline V gene. CDR3 in amino acids: CASSSGTDTQYF. CDR3 in DNA: TGTGCCAGCAGCTCAGGGACAGATACGCAGTATTTT.

This clone appeared once. The chain uses TRBV14 and TRBJ1-2; D remains unclear. V gave up 2 bases and J gave up 7 bases, with 23 bases separating them. This CDR3 region has 17 residues. Germline lookup yields CDR1 SGHDN and CDR2 FVKESK. The CDR3: CASSQRFQADYPPGYTF. For the CDR3, the DNA is TGTGCCAGCAGCCAAAGGTTCCAGGCAGACTACCCCCCTGGCTACACCTTC.

This clone was counted a few times. The V call is TRBV30, the J call TRBJ1-1; D is perhaps TRBD1 (5 bases). The CDR3 runs to 16 residues. Between the trimmed V and J ends, which lost 3 bases and 0 bases, there was a span of 17 bases. Germline V gene lookup returns CDR1 GTSNPN and CDR2 SVGIG (reference sequence). CDR3 DNA sequence: TGTGCCTGGAGAACTGAGGTGACGGACATGAACACTGAAGCTTTCTTT. Protein product: CAWRTEVTDMNTEAFF.

The chain joins TRBV6-5 to TRBJ1-5, with a possible D match to TRBD1 (5 bases). CDR1 and CDR2 (germline): MNHEY, SVGAGI. This CDR3 comprises 14 residues. Trimming pared 11 bases from V and 0 bases from J, leaving 14 bases between. The CDR3 loop reads CAVSLTDSNQPQHF. In nucleotides, the CDR3 is TGTGCCGTTAGCCTGACAGATAGCAATCAGCCCCAGCATTTT.

The chain recombines TRBV7-2 with TRBJ1-2; tentatively, D is TRBD1 (6 bases). The germline gives CDR1 SGHTA, CDR2 FQGNSA. This CDR3 region has 13 residues. V gave up 4 bases and J gave up 6 bases, with 12 bases separating them. The CDR3: CASSSRHRDGYTF. CDR3 sequence (DNA): TGTGCCAGCAGCTCGAGGCACAGGGATGGCTACACCTTC.

This clone was seen more than once but under ten times. The genes are TRBV7-2 and TRBJ1-1, with D perhaps TRBD1 (6 bases). Germline CDR1 and CDR2: SGHTA and FQGNSA. The CDR3 is 15 residues long. The ends were cut back, 1 base at V and 5 bases at J, with 14 bases in the middle. The CDR3 DNA is TGTGCCAGCAGCTTAGAACCTTGGGGGCAGACTGAAGCTTTCTTT. This translates into CASSLEPWGQTEAFF.

This chain connects TRBV30 to TRBJ1-4; 7 bases line up with TRBD1. V lost 7 bases to trimming and J lost 5 bases; unmatched junction nucleotides: 16. From germline, CDR1 is GTSNPN and CDR2 SVGIG (reference sequence). This CDR3 contains 16 residues. In DNA, the CDR3 is TGTGCCTACGGACAGGAGGGGTCGTGGGGCAATGAAAAACTGTTTTTT. Its protein is CAYGQEGSWGNEKLFF.

The CDR3 region is CASSLQGGGNTEAFF. CDR3 in DNA: TGTGCCAGCAGCTTACAGGGAGGGGGGAACACTGAAGCTTTCTTT. The rearrangement uses TRBV9 and TRBJ1-1, with D tentatively TRBD1 (6 bases). With 4 bases removed from V and 1 base from J, the gap between germline ends came to 14 bases. CDR1 and CDR2 from the germline V gene are SGDLS and YYNGEE. This CDR3 is built from 15 residues.

This sequence joins TRBV12-5 and TRBJ1-3, with D unresolved. This CDR3 is built from 13 residues. Looked up from germline, CDR1 is LGHNT and CDR2 is FRNRAP. V was pared by 9 bases and J by 4 bases, with 13 bases between. CDR3 DNA sequence: TGTGCTAGCCAACTAGTGGCGGGAAACACCATATATTTT. Protein sequence: CASQLVAGNTIYF.

The chain uses TRBV20-1 and TRBJ2-1, with 7 bases that match TRBD1. The CDR3 extends over 15 amino acids. CDR1 is DFQATT, CDR2 SNEGSKA, per germline (reference sequence). V shed 3 bases and J 6 bases; nucleotides not matched to a gene: 11. The CDR3 DNA reads as TGCAGTGCTAGTGCCATGGACAGGACCCTCAATGAGCAGTTCTTC. It encodes CSASAMDRTLNEQFF.

The chain combines TRBV10-3 with TRBJ1-1; D gene unclear. The CDR3 has 14 residues. V lost 1 base, J lost 2 bases, and 8 bases lay in between. Germline V gene data show CDR1 as ENHRY and CDR2 as SYGVKD. CDR3 region: CAISEYRPNTEAFF. DNA of the CDR3: TGTGCCATCAGTGAGTACCGACCAAACACTGAAGCTTTCTTT.

The genes are TRBV20-1 and TRBJ1-1; D remains ambiguous. V was pared by 6 bases and J by 6 bases, with 11 bases between. Germline V gene data show CDR1 as DFQATT and CDR2 as SNEGSKA (reference sequence). The CDR3 has 11 residues. The CDR3 here is CSASTDAEAFF. The CDR3 DNA sequence: TGCAGTGCGAGCACCGACGCTGAAGCTTTCTTT.

This clone appeared once. The chain combines TRBV18 with TRBJ1-1, with a possible D match to TRBD1 (6 bases). V was cut by 2 bases and J by 4 bases, with 11 bases left in between. The CDR3 is 14 amino acids. The germline V gene has CDR1 KGHSH and CDR2 LQKENI. As DNA, the CDR3 is TGTGCCAGCTCACCAACGGGGGCCGTCACTGAAGCTTTCTTT. This codes for CASSPTGAVTEAFF.

This chain joins TRBV11-2 and TRBJ1-6; D gene unclear. This CDR3 has 12 residues. The V gene lost 3 bases and the J gene lost 10 bases, with 7 bases spanning the gap. Germline V CDR1 and CDR2: SGHAT, FQNNGV. CDR3 loop: CASSFLWSPLHF. CDR3 DNA: TGTGCCAGCAGCTTTCTGTGGTCACCCCTCCACTTT.

V gene TRBV9 combines with J gene TRBJ1-1; 8 bases are a match to TRBD1. V trimming: 7 bases; J trimming: 2 bases; junction bases outside the gene matches: 7. The CDR3 runs 14 residues. The V gene's germline CDR1 is SGDLS and CDR2 YYNGEE. The CDR3 spells CASSGGTGNTEAFF. The CDR3 DNA is TGTGCCAGCTCCGGGGGGACAGGTAACACTGAAGCTTTCTTT.

This rearrangement joins TRBV6-5 to TRBJ2-7; D might be TRBD2 (5 bases). Germline values: CDR1 MNHEY, CDR2 SVGAGI. CDR3 length equals 12 residues. V dropped 6 bases and J dropped 3 bases, with 9 bases sitting between them. CDR3 sequence reads: CASRGGYYEQYF. In nucleotides, the CDR3 is TGTGCCAGCAGGGGCGGGTACTACGAGCAGTACTTC.

The chain uses TRBV19 and TRBJ1-2; D is uncertain. This CDR3 has 10 residues. V dropped 8 bases and J dropped 8 bases, with 9 bases sitting between them. Looked up from germline, CDR1 is LNHDA and CDR2 is SQIVND (reference sequence). The CDR3 here is CASGDYGYTF. CDR3 coding DNA: TGTGCCAGTGGCGATTACGGCTACACCTTC.

The DNA for the CDR3 is TGTGCCAGTAGTTTACAAACAGGGGCTGGGGCCAACGTCCTGACTTTC. It encodes CASSLQTGAGANVLTF. This rearrangement joins TRBV19 to TRBJ2-6, with 7 bases aligning to TRBD1. The CDR3 has 16 amino acids. J gave up 2 bases and V 5 bases, and 6 bases lay outside the gene matches. From germline, CDR1 is LNHDA and CDR2 SQIVND (reference sequence). Combining the CDR3 with reference TRBV19 and TRBJ2-6 gives the whole variable domain DGGITQSPKYLFRKEGQNVTLSCEQNLNHDAMYWYRQDPGQGLRLIYYSQIVNDFQKGDIAEGYSVSREKKESFPLTVTSAQKNPTAFYLCASSLQTGAGANVLTFGAGSRLTVL.

The chain joins TRBV11-2 to TRBJ1-3; D not certain. V dropped 5 bases and J dropped 2 bases, with 10 bases sitting between them. Per germline, CDR1 SGHAT and CDR2 FQNNGV. This CDR3 is 14 amino acids long. The CDR3 protein is CASSPRAAGNTIYF. In DNA, the CDR3 is TGTGCCAGCAGCCCTAGGGCCGCTGGAAACACCATATATTTT. Supplemented by reference TRBV11-2 and TRBJ1-3, the full variable domain reads EAGVAQSPRYKIIEKRQSVAFWCNPISGHATLYWYQQILGQGPKLLIQFQNNGVVDDSQLPKDRFSAERLKGVDSTLKIQPAKLEDSAVYLCASSPRAAGNTIYFGEGSWLTVV.

The V and J genes are TRBV19 and TRBJ1-1, with 9 bases aligning to TRBD1. With 5 bases clipped from V and 4 bases from J, the junction kept 11 bases outside the gene matches. The germline gives CDR1 LNHDA, CDR2 SQIVND (reference sequence). CDR3 length equals 16 residues. The CDR3 DNA reads as TGTGCCAGTAGTTTCAGGCCCGGGGACAGGGTCACTGAAGCTTTCTTT. Protein: CASSFRPGDRVTEAFF. Filled out from reference TRBV19 and TRBJ1-1, the complete variable domain reads DGGITQSPKYLFRKEGQNVTLSCEQNLNHDAMYWYRQDPGQGLRLIYYSQIVNDFQKGDIAEGYSVSREKKESFPLTVTSAQKNPTAFYLCASSFRPGDRVTEAFFGQGTRLTVV.

The chain employs TRBV9 and TRBJ2-7; TRBD1 agrees at 7 bases. Germline V CDR1 and CDR2: SGDLS, YYNGEE. The CDR3 contains 14 residues. J was trimmed by 7 bases and V by 3 bases; bases with no gene match: 10. The CDR3, as DNA: TGTGCCAGCAGCGGTGGGGACAGCCCGGGGGAGCAGTACTTC. This codes for CASSGGDSPGEQYF.

V usage is TRBV20-1 and J usage is TRBJ2-2; a weak D match, TRBD2 (6 bases). The germline V gene encodes CDR1 DFQATT and CDR2 SNEGSKA (reference sequence). Trimming removed 3 bases at V and 2 bases at J, with 10 bases between. There are 14 residues in the CDR3. The CDR3 here is CSASPGLNTGELFF. CDR3 sequence (DNA): TGCAGTGCTAGTCCAGGACTAAACACCGGGGAGCTGTTTTTT.